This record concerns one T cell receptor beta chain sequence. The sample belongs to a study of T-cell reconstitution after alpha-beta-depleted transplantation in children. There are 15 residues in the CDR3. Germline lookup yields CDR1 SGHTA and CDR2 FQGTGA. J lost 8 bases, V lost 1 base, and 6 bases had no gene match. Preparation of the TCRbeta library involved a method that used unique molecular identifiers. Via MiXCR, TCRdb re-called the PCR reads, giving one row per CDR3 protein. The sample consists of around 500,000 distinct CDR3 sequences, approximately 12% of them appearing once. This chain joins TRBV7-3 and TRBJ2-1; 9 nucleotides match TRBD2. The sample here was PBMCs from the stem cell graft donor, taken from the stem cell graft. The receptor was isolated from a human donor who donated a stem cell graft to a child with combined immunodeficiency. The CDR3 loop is CASSLMAGGPDEQFF. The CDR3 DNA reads TGTGCCAGCAGCTTAATGGCGGGAGGGCCTGATGAGCAGTTCTTC.